This TCR beta chain was retrieved from a study of shared clonotypes between healthy human individuals. With regard to this clone: The target antigen is unknown.

Subsets obtained from CD4+ cells comprised CD45RA+ naive and CD45RA-negative memory cells. Only in-frame clones appear in the TCRdb table, and some are missing; sequencing was by immunoSEQ multiplex PCR. The sample includes a few million clones, approximately 95% of them seen just once. Looked up from germline, CDR1 is MNHEY and CDR2 is SMNVEV (reference sequence). The CDR3 is made up of 15 amino acids. Trimming cost V 10 bases and J 2 bases, with 18 bases left between them. Study-level findings and limits: Estimated richness values were generally larger in naive subsets than in memory subsets.

The clonotype comes from a young man in good health. Some clones in this sample may be carry-over from other donors' samples. The sequencing sample was made of naive CD4+ T cells from PBMCs. Subset of the sample: CD45RA+ positively selected. The chain uses TRBV27 and TRBJ1-5; D not certain. This CDR3 reads CATSQVSTRNQPQHF. CDR3 coding DNA: TGTGCCACCTCTCAGGTTTCCACTCGCAATCAGCCCCAGCATTTT.